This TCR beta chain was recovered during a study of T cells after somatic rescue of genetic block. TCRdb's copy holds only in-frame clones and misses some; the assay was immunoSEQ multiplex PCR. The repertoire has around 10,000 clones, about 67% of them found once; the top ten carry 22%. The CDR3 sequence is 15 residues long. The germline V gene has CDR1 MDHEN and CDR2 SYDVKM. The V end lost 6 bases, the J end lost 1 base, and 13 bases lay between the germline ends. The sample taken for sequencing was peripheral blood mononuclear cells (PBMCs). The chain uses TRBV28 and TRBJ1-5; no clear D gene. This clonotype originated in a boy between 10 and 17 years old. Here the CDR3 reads CASSSPNFSNQPQHF. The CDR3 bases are TGTGCCAGCAGCTCCCCCAACTTCAGCAATCAGCCCCAGCATTTT.